This T cell receptor beta chain was sequenced in a study of blood T cell repertoires in COVID-19. Using immunoSEQ multiplex PCR, the repertoire was profiled, and TCRdb retains in-frame clones only, with some absent. The top ten clones hold roughly 0.76% of a sample with some 200,000 clones, roughly 92% of them seen once. The table lists this clone with a count of one. Trimming took 1 base from V and 5 from J; bases not matched to a gene: 5. The CDR3 covers 16 residues. Germline CDR1 is LNHNV and CDR2 is YYDKDF (reference sequence). One Seattle source followed patients from active infection through their disease course.

The chain carries TRBV15 and TRBJ2-3; 11 bases are a match to TRBD1. This TCR came from a man aged 30 to 39 with COVID-19, enrolled during active disease. The specimen sequenced was peripheral blood. The CDR3 is CATSRVDRGPLDTQYF. In nucleotides, the CDR3 is TGTGCCACCAGCAGAGTGGACAGGGGGCCCCTAGATACGCAGTATTTT.